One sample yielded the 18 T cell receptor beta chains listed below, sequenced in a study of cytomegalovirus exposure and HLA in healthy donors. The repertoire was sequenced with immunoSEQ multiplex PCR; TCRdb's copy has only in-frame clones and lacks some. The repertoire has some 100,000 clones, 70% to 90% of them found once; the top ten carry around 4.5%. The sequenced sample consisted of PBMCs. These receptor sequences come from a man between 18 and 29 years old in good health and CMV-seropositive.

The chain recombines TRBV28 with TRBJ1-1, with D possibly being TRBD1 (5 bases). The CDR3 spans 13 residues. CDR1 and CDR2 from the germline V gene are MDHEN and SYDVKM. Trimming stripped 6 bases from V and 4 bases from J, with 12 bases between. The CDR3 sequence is CASRPTEITEAFF. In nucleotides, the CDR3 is TGTGCCAGCAGACCGACAGAGATCACTGAAGCTTTCTTT. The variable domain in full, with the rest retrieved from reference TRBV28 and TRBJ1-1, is DVKVTQSSRYLVKRTGEKVFLECVQDMDHENMFWYRQDPGLGLRLIYFSYDVKMKEKGDIPEGYSVSREKKERFSLILESASTNQTSMYLCASRPTEITEAFFGQGTRLTVV.

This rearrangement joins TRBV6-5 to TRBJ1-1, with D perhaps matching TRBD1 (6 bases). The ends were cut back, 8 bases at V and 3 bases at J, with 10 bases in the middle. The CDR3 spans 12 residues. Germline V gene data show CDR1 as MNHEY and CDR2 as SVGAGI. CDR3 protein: CASAQGHTEAFF. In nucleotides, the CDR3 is TGTGCCAGCGCACAGGGTCACACTGAAGCTTTCTTT.

This chain's CDR3 is CASSFDRGKYEQYF. The CDR3 region has the DNA TGTGCCAGCAGTTTTGACAGGGGAAAATACGAGCAGTACTTC. V is TRBV27 and J is TRBJ2-7; 8 positions agree with TRBD1. V shed 3 bases and J 4 bases; nucleotides not matched to a gene: 5. Germline-derived CDR1 and CDR2 are MNHEY and SMNVEV (reference sequence). CDR3 length equals 14 residues.

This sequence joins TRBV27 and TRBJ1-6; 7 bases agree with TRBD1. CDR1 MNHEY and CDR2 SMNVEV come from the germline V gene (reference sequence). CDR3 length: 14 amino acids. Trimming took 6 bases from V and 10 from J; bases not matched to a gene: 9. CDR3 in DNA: TGTGCCAGCAGACGGACAGGACCCGAGTCACCCCTCCACTTT. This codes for CASRRTGPESPLHF.

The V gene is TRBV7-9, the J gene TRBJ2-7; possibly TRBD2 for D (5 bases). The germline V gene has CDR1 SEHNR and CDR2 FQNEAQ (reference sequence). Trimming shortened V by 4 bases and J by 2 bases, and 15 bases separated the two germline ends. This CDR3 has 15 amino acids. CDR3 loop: CASSWFSLGTYEQYF. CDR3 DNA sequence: TGTGCCAGCAGCTGGTTTTCCCTCGGGACCTACGAGCAGTACTTC.

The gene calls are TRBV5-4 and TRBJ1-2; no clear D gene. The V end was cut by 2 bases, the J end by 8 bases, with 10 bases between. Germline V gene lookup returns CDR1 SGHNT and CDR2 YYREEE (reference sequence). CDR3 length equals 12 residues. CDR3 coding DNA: TGTGCCAGCAGCTTCGGGGAGGTGGGCTACACCTTC. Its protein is CASSFGEVGYTF.

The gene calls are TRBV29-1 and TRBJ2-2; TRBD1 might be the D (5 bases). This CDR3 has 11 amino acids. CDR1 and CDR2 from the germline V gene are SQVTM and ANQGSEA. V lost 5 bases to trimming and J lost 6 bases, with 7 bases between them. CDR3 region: CSVIGAGELFF. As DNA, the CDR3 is TGCAGCGTTATAGGGGCCGGGGAGCTGTTTTTT.

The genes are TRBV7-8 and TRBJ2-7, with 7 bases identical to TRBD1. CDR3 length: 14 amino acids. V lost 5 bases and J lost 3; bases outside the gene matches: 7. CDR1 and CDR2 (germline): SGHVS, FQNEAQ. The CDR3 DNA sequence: TGTGCCAGCAGCCCGGGACAGCTAGGCTACGAGCAGTACTTC. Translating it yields CASSPGQLGYEQYF.

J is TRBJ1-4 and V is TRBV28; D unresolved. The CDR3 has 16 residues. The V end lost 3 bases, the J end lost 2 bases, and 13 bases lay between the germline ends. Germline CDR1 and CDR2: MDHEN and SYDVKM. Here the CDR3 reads CASSFYPGGTNEKLFF. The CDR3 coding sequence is TGTGCCAGCAGTTTTTACCCAGGTGGGACTAATGAAAAACTGTTTTTT.

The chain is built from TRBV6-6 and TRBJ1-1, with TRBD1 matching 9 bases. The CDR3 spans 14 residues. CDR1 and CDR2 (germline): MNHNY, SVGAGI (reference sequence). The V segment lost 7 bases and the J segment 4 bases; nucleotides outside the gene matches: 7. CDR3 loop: CASTLQGAVTEAFF. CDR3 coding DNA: TGTGCCAGCACCCTACAGGGGGCGGTCACTGAAGCTTTCTTT.

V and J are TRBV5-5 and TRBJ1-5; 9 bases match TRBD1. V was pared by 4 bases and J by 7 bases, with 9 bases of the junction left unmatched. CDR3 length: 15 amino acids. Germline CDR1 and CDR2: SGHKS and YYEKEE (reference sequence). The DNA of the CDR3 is TGTGCCAGCAGCGTCCGGACAGGGGAAGGCCAGCCCCAGCATTTT. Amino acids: CASSVRTGEGQPQHF.

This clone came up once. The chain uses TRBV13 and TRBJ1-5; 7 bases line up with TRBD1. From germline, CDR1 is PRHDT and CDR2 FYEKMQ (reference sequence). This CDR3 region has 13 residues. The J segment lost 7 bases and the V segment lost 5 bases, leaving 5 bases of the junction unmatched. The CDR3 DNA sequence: TGTGCCAGCAGCCCGGGACAGTTCCAGCCCCAGCATTTT. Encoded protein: CASSPGQFQPQHF.

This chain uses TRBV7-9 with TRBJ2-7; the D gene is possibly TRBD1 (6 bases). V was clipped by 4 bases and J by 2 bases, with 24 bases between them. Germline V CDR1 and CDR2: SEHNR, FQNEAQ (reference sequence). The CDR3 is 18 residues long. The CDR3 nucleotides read TGTGCCAGCAGCTCGCCGACAGGCTACCGAGGGAAAGCCTACGAGCAGTACTTC. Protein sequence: CASSSPTGYRGKAYEQYF.

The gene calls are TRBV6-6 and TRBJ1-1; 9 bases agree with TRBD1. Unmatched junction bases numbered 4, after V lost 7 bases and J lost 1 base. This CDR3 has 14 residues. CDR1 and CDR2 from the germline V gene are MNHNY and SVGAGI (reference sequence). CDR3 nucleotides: TGTGCCAGCACCCTGGGACAGGGGAACACTGAAGCTTTCTTT. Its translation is CASTLGQGNTEAFF.

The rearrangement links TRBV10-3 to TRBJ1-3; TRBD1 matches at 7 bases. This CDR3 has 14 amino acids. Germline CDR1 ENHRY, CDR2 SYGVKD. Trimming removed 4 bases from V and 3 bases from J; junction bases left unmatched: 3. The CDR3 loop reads CAISATGDGNTIYF. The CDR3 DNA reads TGTGCCATCAGTGCTACAGGGGATGGAAACACCATATATTTT.

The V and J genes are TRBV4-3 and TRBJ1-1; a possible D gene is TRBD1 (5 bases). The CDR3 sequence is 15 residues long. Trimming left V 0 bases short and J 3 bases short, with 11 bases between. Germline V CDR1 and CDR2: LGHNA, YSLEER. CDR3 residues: CASSQDPGGDTEAFF. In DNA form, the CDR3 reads TGCGCCAGCAGCCAAGATCCCGGGGGAGACACTGAAGCTTTCTTT.

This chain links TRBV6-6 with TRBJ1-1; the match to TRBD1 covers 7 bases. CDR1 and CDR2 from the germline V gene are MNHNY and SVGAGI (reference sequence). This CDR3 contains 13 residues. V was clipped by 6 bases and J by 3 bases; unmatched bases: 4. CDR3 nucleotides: TGTGCCAGCAGCCTACAGGGGTACACTGAAGCTTTCTTT. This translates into CASSLQGYTEAFF.

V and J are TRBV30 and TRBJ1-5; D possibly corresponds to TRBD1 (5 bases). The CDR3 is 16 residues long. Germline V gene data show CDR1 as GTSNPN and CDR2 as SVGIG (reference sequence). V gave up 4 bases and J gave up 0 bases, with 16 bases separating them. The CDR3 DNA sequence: TGTGCCTGGACCCTGACAGAAAACTATAGCAATCAGCCCCAGCATTTT. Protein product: CAWTLTENYSNQPQHF.